This T cell receptor (beta chain) originates from a study of blood T cell repertoires in COVID-19. Study background: Samples came from the United States, Italy and Spain, spanning acute and convalescent COVID-19.

Original data processing: Using reference gene primer amplification, nucleated cell counts were estimated. The repertoire was sequenced with immunoSEQ multiplex PCR; TCRdb's copy has only in-frame clones and lacks some. D and trimming were read from the DNA, whereas the V and J calls and clone size are those reported in that table. This table has some 390,000 clones, 70% to 90% appearing once. CDR1 is SQVTM, CDR2 ANQGSEA, per germline. This CDR3 contains 14 residues. V dropped 6 bases and J dropped 6 bases, with 18 bases sitting between them. The sequence was obtained from a human donor in a cohort sampled during active COVID-19. The chain joins TRBV29-1 to TRBJ2-1; maybe TRBD2 (6 bases). The specimen was peripheral blood. CDR3 coding DNA: TGCAGCGTCGGGAAAGAAGGACTACCCAATGAGCAGTTCTTC. Amino acids: CSVGKEGLPNEQFF.